This entry lists 23 T cell receptor beta chains sequenced from one sample in a study of blood T cells in healthy people across ages. Primed by a sample-barcoded 5' primer and a J-beta primer mix, a second PCR proceeded for about 7 to 12 cycles. TCRdb recomputed calls from the 5' RACE reads with MiXCR, one row per CDR3 protein. The sample carries some 800,000 distinct CDR3 sequences, 20% to 25% recorded once. This sample was shared with a second study, whose subject was T cells of mothers and their children.

The sequenced sample was blood. These TCRs come from a boy aged 10-17 years in good health.

A few counts support this clonotype. The V and J genes are TRBV12-3 or TRBV12-4 and TRBJ2-1, with 7 bases lining up with TRBD1. The CDR3 has 17 residues. The J segment lost 3 bases and the V segment lost 6 bases, leaving 14 bases of the junction unmatched. The CDR3 sequence is CASSTTGPSYLYNEQFF. As DNA, the CDR3 is TGTGCCAGCAGCACGACAGGGCCCTCTTACCTCTACAATGAGCAGTTCTTC.

The V call is TRBV9, the J call TRBJ2-1; D uncertain. The CDR3 covers 12 residues. Germline V gene lookup returns CDR1 SGDLS and CDR2 YYNGEE. V lost 0 bases, J lost 8 bases, and 6 bases lay in between. The CDR3 here is CASSVVGDEQFF. The CDR3 coding sequence is TGTGCCAGCAGCGTAGTAGGCGATGAGCAGTTCTTC.

The V gene is TRBV2, the J gene TRBJ2-5, with 9 bases identical to TRBD2. The germline V gene encodes CDR1 SNHLY and CDR2 FYNNEI. The CDR3 runs to 13 residues. J was trimmed by 5 bases and V by 5 bases; bases with no gene match: 3. The DNA of the CDR3 is TGTGCCAGCAGTCGCGGGGGGGTGGAGACCCAGTACTTC. Protein: CASSRGGVETQYF.

This clonotype came up a few times. The rearrangement joins TRBV28 to TRBJ2-4, with D maybe TRBD2 (7 bases). Looked up from germline, CDR1 is MDHEN and CDR2 is SYDVKM. The CDR3 has 18 residues. Between the trimmed V and J ends, which lost 6 bases and 0 bases, there was a span of 21 bases. The CDR3 sequence: CASSRASGEGQAKNIQYF. The CDR3 coding sequence is TGTGCCAGCAGCCGAGCGTCAGGGGAGGGTCAAGCCAAAAACATTCAGTACTTC.

The chain links TRBV4-2 to TRBJ2-1; 7 nucleotides line up with TRBD2. V lost 0 bases, J lost 9 bases, and 8 bases stayed unmatched. The CDR3 is 15 residues long. Per germline, CDR1 LGHNA and CDR2 YNFKEQ. As DNA, the CDR3 is TGTGCCAGCAGCCAAGATTGGGGGACTACCTTTGAGCAGTTCTTC. Its protein is CASSQDWGTTFEQFF.

The rearrangement uses TRBV28 and TRBJ2-1, with D uncertain. V lost 5 bases and J 6 bases, leaving 20 bases between the germline ends. Germline V gene data show CDR1 as MDHEN and CDR2 as SYDVKM. CDR3 size: 16 residues. CDR3 in DNA: TGTGCCAGCAGTCCTATGGAGAAGGCAGGCTGCAATGAGCAGTTCTTC. This gives the protein CASSPMEKAGCNEQFF.

There are a few counts of this clonotype. The chain recombines TRBV11-2 with TRBJ2-3, with D maybe TRBD1 (6 bases). Germline V gene lookup returns CDR1 SGHAT and CDR2 FQNNGV. The CDR3 is made up of 16 amino acids. V was pared by 1 base and J by 3 bases, with 14 bases between. CDR3 in amino acids: CASSLVGQGSTDTQYF. The CDR3 nucleotides are TGTGCCAGCAGCTTAGTAGGTCAGGGGAGTACAGATACGCAGTATTTT.

The rearrangement uses TRBV7-3 and TRBJ2-7, with TRBD1 as a possible D gene (6 bases). Per the germline V gene, CDR1 is SGHTA and CDR2 is FQGTGA. This CDR3 region has 13 residues. Deletions cut 5 bases from V and 6 bases from J, with 14 bases between. The CDR3: CASSVGAGTEQYF. The CDR3 DNA sequence: TGTGCCAGCAGCGTGGGGGCCGGGACCGAGCAGTACTTC.

The J gene is TRBJ2-1, the V gene TRBV4-1; 9 nucleotides line up with TRBD2. V shed 4 bases and J 8 bases; nucleotides not matched to a gene: 9. Looked up from germline, CDR1 is MGHRA and CDR2 is YSYEKL. This CDR3 is built from 15 residues. This chain's CDR3 is CASSRPAGGIDEQFF. DNA of the CDR3: TGCGCCAGCAGCCGACCAGCGGGAGGTATCGATGAGCAGTTCTTC.

This rearrangement joins TRBV29-1 to TRBJ1-1; perhaps TRBD1 as D (6 bases). Germline V lookup: CDR1 SQVTM, CDR2 ANQGSEA. This CDR3 spans 11 amino acids. The V end was cut by 5 bases, the J end by 6 bases, with 10 bases between. CDR3 sequence (DNA): TGCAGCGTTCCGGGGGGCCCTGAAGCTTTCTTT. Protein: CSVPGGPEAFF.

In DNA, the CDR3 is TGTGCCAGCAGCTTACCGGTGACAGGGGATGACTCTGGGGCCAACGTCCTGACTTTC. Translation: CASSLPVTGDDSGANVLTF. The chain has TRBV7-9 and TRBJ2-6, with 8 bases that match TRBD1. Germline V CDR1 and CDR2: SEHNR, FQNEAQ (reference sequence). V lost 2 bases and J lost 0; bases outside the gene matches: 9. The CDR3 runs to 19 residues.

This clonotype was found a few times. This rearrangement joins TRBV9 to TRBJ2-3, with TRBD2 matching 14 bases. Trimming cost V 0 bases and J 2 bases; bases outside gene matches: 2. The CDR3 has 17 amino acids. Germline V lookup: CDR1 SGDLS, CDR2 YYNGEE. The CDR3 sequence is CASSVGGLAGDTDTQYF. CDR3 DNA: TGTGCCAGCAGCGTAGGGGGACTAGCGGGAGACACAGATACGCAGTATTTT. Full variable domain (missing parts from reference TRBV9 and TRBJ2-3): DSGVTQTPKHLITATGQRVTLRCSPRSGDLSVYWYQQSLDQGLQFLIQYYNGEERAKGNILERFSAQQFPDLHSELNLSSLELGDSALYFCASSVGGLAGDTDTQYFGPGTRLTVL.

The chain uses TRBV18 and TRBJ2-1, with 8 positions matching TRBD1. CDR3 length: 14 amino acids. V was clipped by 5 bases and J by 6 bases; unmatched bases: 6. The V gene's germline CDR1 is KGHSH and CDR2 LQKENI. CDR3 bases: TGTGCCAGCTCAAGGAAGGACAGGGCCAATGAGCAGTTCTTC. Translating gives CASSRKDRANEQFF.

This clonotype has only one observation. The junction differs from germline at one of its ends, possibly a read error. V usage is TRBV29-1 and J usage is TRBJ2-3; D possibly corresponds to TRBD2 (5 bases). This CDR3 has 12 amino acids. Germline V gene sequence: CDR1 SQVTM, CDR2 ANQGSEA. CDR3 protein: CSLDRGADTQYF. In DNA, the CDR3 is TGCAGCCTTGACCGGGGTGCAGATACGCAGTATTTT.

The chain has TRBV12-3 or TRBV12-4 and TRBJ2-4; D not certain. V dropped 6 bases and J dropped 2 bases, with 17 bases sitting between them. This CDR3 contains 16 residues. The chain's CDR3 is CASSPSLTESKNIQYF. The DNA for the CDR3 is TGTGCCAGCAGCCCCTCTCTTACGGAGTCCAAAAACATTCAGTACTTC.

This clonotype was observed a few times. The chain employs TRBV20-1 and TRBJ2-1; TRBD2 matches 12 bases. The junction had 4 bases not matched to a gene; V was cut back by 0 bases and J by 4 bases. This CDR3 is 16 amino acids long. Germline CDR1 is DFQATT and CDR2 is SNEGSKA (reference sequence). Here the CDR3 reads CSARDRTSGGYNEQFF. CDR3 nucleotides: TGCAGTGCTAGAGATCGTACTAGCGGGGGGTACAATGAGCAGTTCTTC.

In regard to this clonotype: At one end, the junction sequence differs from germline, possibly due to a read error. This rearrangement joins TRBV6-2 or TRBV6-3 to TRBJ2-1; D remains unclear. Per germline, CDR1 MNHEY and CDR2 SVGEGT. The CDR3 is 14 amino acids. CDR3 region: CASTPEVEWAEQLF. Here the CDR3 DNA reads TGTGCCAGCACCCCCGAGGTTGAATGGGCTGAGCAGCTCTTC.

This chain connects TRBV30 to TRBJ2-5, with D possibly being TRBD1 or TRBD2 (6 bases each). The DNA end lines up better with TRBJ2-1; the J call may be wrong. The germline V gene has CDR1 GTSNPN and CDR2 SVGIG (reference sequence). CDR3 length: 13 amino acids. CDR3 sequence: CAWKWGAYNEQFF. Here the CDR3 DNA reads TGTGCCTGGAAGTGGGGGGCTTACAATGAGCAGTTCTTC.

The table lists this clonotype with a count of one. This chain uses TRBV2 with TRBJ2-7, with 7 bases identical to TRBD1. The J segment lost 6 bases and the V segment lost 6 bases, leaving 2 bases of the junction unmatched. The CDR3 spans 11 residues. CDR1 SNHLY and CDR2 FYNNEI come from the germline V gene. CDR3 nucleotides: TGTGCCAGCAGGGCAGGGGGCGAGCAGTACTTC. Amino acids: CASRAGGEQYF.

The chain combines TRBV6-2 or TRBV6-3 with TRBJ2-5; weak D call: TRBD2 (5 bases). The CDR3 covers 14 residues. V was shortened by 2 bases and J by 5 bases, with 12 bases between the two germline ends. CDR1 MNHEY and CDR2 SVGEGT come from the germline V gene. The CDR3 DNA reads TGTGCCAGCAGTTACAGGGAGCTGTCGGAGACCCAGTACTTC. This translates into CASSYRELSETQYF.

The chain uses TRBV5-6 and TRBJ1-1, with D unresolved. Trimming pared 6 bases from V and 4 bases from J, leaving 10 bases between. The CDR3 covers 12 residues. CDR1 and CDR2 (germline): SGHDT, YYEEEE. The CDR3 DNA reads TGTGCCAGCACCGGCTCGAGCACTGAAGCTTTCTTT. The encoded protein is CASTGSSTEAFF.

The J gene is TRBJ2-5, the V gene TRBV6-2 or TRBV6-3; 9 bases map to TRBD1. The J call may be mistaken, given a closer DNA end match to TRBJ2-7. This CDR3 is built from 15 residues. The germline gives CDR1 MNHEY, CDR2 SVGEGT. The CDR3 coding sequence is TGTGCCAGCAGGAACCCGGGACAGGGAAGCTACGAGCAGTACTTC. Translated: CASRNPGQGSYEQYF.

The chain joins TRBV28 to TRBJ2-4; 7 bases agree with TRBD1. J lost 6 bases, V lost 6 bases, and 5 bases had no gene match. Germline-derived CDR1 and CDR2 are MDHEN and SYDVKM. The CDR3 extends over 13 amino acids. The CDR3 here is CASSPGQLNIQYF. For the CDR3, the DNA is TGTGCCAGCAGCCCGGGACAGCTAAACATTCAGTACTTC.